These 3 T cell receptor beta chains came from one sample sequenced in a study of cytomegalovirus exposure and HLA in healthy donors (dated by TCRdb to about 2017). Libraries were prepared through the immunoSEQ multiplex PCR assay. A mixture of 60 forward primers for TCR Vbeta segments and 13 reverse primers for TCR Jbeta segments was used in the multiplex PCR. Imported from immuneACCESS, the table was reduced by TCRdb to in-frame sequences with V and J called. These copies leave out some clones; in studies compared against another copy, an unresolved V gene accounts for under half, and the cause of the remainder is not known. The sample contains approximately 170,000 clones, around 78% of them found a single time. In total, the top ten clones hold about 1.4% of the sample. Sample: PBMCs. The receptor set was obtained from a man aged 35 to 55 in good health and CMV-seronegative.

Worth noting for this clone: The sample carries other DNA sequences with the same CDR3. The chain carries TRBV5-6 and TRBJ2-1; TRBD2 aligns across 7 bases. In germline, CDR1 is SGHDT, CDR2 YYEEEE. V dropped 2 bases and J dropped 2; count of bases not matched to a gene: 1. This CDR3 has 14 amino acids. The CDR3, as DNA: TGTGCCAGCAGCTTAGGGAGGGCCTACAATGAGCAGTTCTTC. Its translation: CASSLGRAYNEQFF.

This sequence joins TRBV11-2 and TRBJ2-2; D is possibly TRBD2 (6 bases). The CDR3 has 17 residues. Trimming removed 5 bases from V and 3 bases from J, with 19 bases in between. CDR1 is SGHAT, CDR2 FQNNGV, per germline. CDR3 in DNA: TGTGCCAGCAGCCCCTTCTTAGCGCGGGAACACACCGGGGAGCTGTTTTTT. It codes for CASSPFLAREHTGELFF.

The chain joins TRBV6-1 to TRBJ1-5; 7 bases fit TRBD1. With V trimmed by 0 bases and J by 4 bases, 3 bases remained unmatched. This CDR3 comprises 15 residues. Germline-derived CDR1 and CDR2 are MNHNS and SASEGT. The CDR3 spells CASSEADRKNQPQHF. The CDR3 bases are TGTGCCAGCAGTGAAGCGGACAGGAAAAATCAGCCCCAGCATTTT.